Listed below are T cell receptor beta chains from one sample, sequenced in a study of T cell repertoires in cytomegalovirus infection. TCRdb fed the reads into MiXCR, producing one record per CDR3 protein. The table lists fewer than 350,000 distinct CDR3 sequences, roughly 16% of them singletons. The sample taken for sequencing was PBMCs. The receptors were gathered from a human donor in good health (CMV status not recorded). Some clones in this sample may be carry-over from other donors' samples. CDR3s include the opening cysteine and the closing phenylalanine or tryptophan. Fields, in order: J gene, clone size, D gene, V gene, CDR3 length, CDR3 DNA, CDR3 protein. D genes are given only for firm matches. A row's size may be missing; if present it is once, few, many or a size class.

j_gene: TRBJ1-6; abundance: few; d_gene: .; v_gene: TRBV20-1; len: 15; CDR3nt: TGCAGTGCTAGAGATCTGAGACGGGATAATTCACCCCTCCACTTT; CDR3aa: CSARDLRRDNSPLHF
j_gene: TRBJ2-3; abundance: .; d_gene: .; v_gene: TRBV20-1; len: 14; CDR3nt: TGCAGTGCTAGTGCGGCAGGGGAGACAGATACGCTGTATTTT; CDR3aa: CSASAAGETDTLYF
j_gene: TRBJ1-2; abundance: .; d_gene: .; v_gene: TRBV11-2; len: 14; CDR3nt: TGTGCCAGCAGCCGAGGGGTTTCTGGCTATGGCTACACCTTC; CDR3aa: CASSRGVSGYGYTF
j_gene: TRBJ2-7; abundance: many; d_gene: .; v_gene: TRBV27; len: 15; CDR3nt: TGTGCCAGCAGGCCTATGGAGGGGGGAGATGACGAGCAGTACTTC; CDR3aa: CASRPMEGGDDEQYF
j_gene: TRBJ2-5; abundance: .; d_gene: .; v_gene: TRBV7-9; len: 12; CDR3nt: TGTGCCACCGGAGCGGGCCAAGAGACCCAGTACTTC; CDR3aa: CATGAGQETQYF
j_gene: TRBJ2-3; abundance: few; d_gene: TRBD1; v_gene: TRBV4-1; len: 16; CDR3nt: TGCGCCAGCAGCCCGACAGGGATATGGTCGGGGGATACGCAGTATTTT; CDR3aa: CASSPTGIWSGDTQYF
j_gene: TRBJ1-6; abundance: many; d_gene: .; v_gene: TRBV7-9; len: 13; CDR3nt: TGTGCCAGCAGCCCAACATCGAATTCACCCCTCCACTTT; CDR3aa: CASSPTSNSPLHF
j_gene: TRBJ1-2; abundance: .; d_gene: .; v_gene: TRBV5-6; len: 13; CDR3nt: TGTGCCAGCAGCTTCGAGCGGAACTATGGCTACACCTTC; CDR3aa: CASSFERNYGYTF
j_gene: TRBJ1-1; abundance: once; d_gene: TRBD1; v_gene: TRBV2; len: 13; CDR3nt: TGTGCCAGCAAGGGACAGTCGAACACTGAAGCTTTCTTT; CDR3aa: CASKGQSNTEAFF
j_gene: TRBJ1-2; abundance: many; d_gene: .; v_gene: TRBV7-9; len: 14; CDR3nt: TGTGCCAGCAGTCCGTCCGGAGCTAACTATGGCTACACCTTC; CDR3aa: CASSPSGANYGYTF
j_gene: TRBJ1-1; abundance: few; d_gene: TRBD1; v_gene: TRBV7-2; len: 14; CDR3nt: TGTGCCAGCACCGGGACAGGGGGGAACACTGAAGCTTTCTTT; CDR3aa: CASTGTGGNTEAFF
j_gene: TRBJ2-6; abundance: .; d_gene: .; v_gene: TRBV28; len: 16; CDR3nt: TGTGCCAGCAGCCCAACTAGTGGGGCTGGGGCCAACGTCCTGACTTTC; CDR3aa: CASSPTSGAGANVLTF
j_gene: TRBJ1-5; abundance: .; d_gene: .; v_gene: TRBV20-1; len: 14; CDR3nt: TGCAGTGCTAGAGCGGGGTCTGGCAATCAGCCCCAGCATTTT; CDR3aa: CSARAGSGNQPQHF
j_gene: TRBJ2-3; abundance: many; d_gene: .; v_gene: TRBV2; len: 15; CDR3nt: TGTGCCAGCAGATTTGGGAGAGGGGACACAGATACGCAGTATTTT; CDR3aa: CASRFGRGDTDTQYF
j_gene: TRBJ1-5; abundance: .; d_gene: .; v_gene: TRBV28; len: 15; CDR3nt: TGTGCCAGCAGTTTTGGACAGAAAGAAGATCAGCCCCAGCATTTT; CDR3aa: CASSFGQKEDQPQHF